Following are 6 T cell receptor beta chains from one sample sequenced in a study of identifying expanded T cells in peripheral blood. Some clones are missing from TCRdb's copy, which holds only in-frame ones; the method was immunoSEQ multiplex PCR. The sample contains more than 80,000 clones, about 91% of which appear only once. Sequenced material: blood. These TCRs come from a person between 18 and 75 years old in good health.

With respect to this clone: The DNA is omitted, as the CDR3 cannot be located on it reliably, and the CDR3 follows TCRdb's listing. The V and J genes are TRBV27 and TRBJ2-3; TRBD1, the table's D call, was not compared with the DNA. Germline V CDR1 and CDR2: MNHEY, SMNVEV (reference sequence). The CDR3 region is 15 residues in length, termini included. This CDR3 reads CASSSSGQITDTQYF.

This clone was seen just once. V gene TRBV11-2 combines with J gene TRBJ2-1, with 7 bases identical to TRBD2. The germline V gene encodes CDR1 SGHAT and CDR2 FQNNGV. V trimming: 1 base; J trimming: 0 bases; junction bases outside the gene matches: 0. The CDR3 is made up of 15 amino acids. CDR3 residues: CASSLGGSSYNEQFF. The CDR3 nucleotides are TGTGCCAGCAGCTTAGGCGGGAGCTCCTACAATGAGCAGTTCTTC.

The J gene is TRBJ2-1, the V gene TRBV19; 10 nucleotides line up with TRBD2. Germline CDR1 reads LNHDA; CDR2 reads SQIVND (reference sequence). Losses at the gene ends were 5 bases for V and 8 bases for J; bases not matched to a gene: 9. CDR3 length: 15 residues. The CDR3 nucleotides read TGTGCCAGTAGTTCATCAGCGGGAGGGCCCTATGAGCAGTTCTTC. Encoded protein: CASSSSAGGPYEQFF.

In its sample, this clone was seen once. The CDR3 coding sequence is TGTGCCAGCAGCTTAGAGGGGGCCGGCTCTGGGGCCAACGTCCTGACTTTC. Its protein is CASSLEGAGSGANVLTF. V gene TRBV7-8 combines with J gene TRBJ2-6, with 7 nucleotides matching TRBD1. J gave up 0 bases and V 1 base, and 3 bases lay outside the gene matches. The CDR3 totals 17 residues. Per the germline V gene, CDR1 is SGHVS and CDR2 is FQNEAQ.

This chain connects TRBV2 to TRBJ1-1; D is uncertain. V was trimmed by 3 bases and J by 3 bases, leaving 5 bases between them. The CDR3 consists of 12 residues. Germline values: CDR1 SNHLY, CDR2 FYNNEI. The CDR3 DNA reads TGTGCCAGCAGTGAGAGAGACACTGAAGCTTTCTTT. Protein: CASSERDTEAFF.

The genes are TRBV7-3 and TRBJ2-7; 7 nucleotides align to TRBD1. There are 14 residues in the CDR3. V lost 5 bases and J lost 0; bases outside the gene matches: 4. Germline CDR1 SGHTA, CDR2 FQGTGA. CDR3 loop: CASSPDRASYEQYF. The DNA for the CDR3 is TGTGCCAGCAGCCCTGACAGGGCCTCCTACGAGCAGTACTTC.